Shown below are 5 T cell receptor beta chains from a single sample sequenced in a study of shared clonotypes between healthy human individuals. Sequencing was performed with immunoSEQ multiplex PCR; in TCRdb, only in-frame clones are kept and a portion is missing. The repertoire holds about 1 million clones, about 74% seen once, with about 1.5% in the top ten. Sequencing input: memory CD4+ T cells sorted from blood. Documented subset: CD45RA-negative fraction. These receptors came from a young man in good health.

Remarks on this clone: The sample carries other DNA sequences with the same CDR3. The J gene is TRBJ1-5, the V gene TRBV4-1; 9 bases map to TRBD1. The V gene end was trimmed by 0 bases and the J gene end by 4 bases; junction bases not matched to a gene: 4. Germline values: CDR1 MGHRA, CDR2 YSYEKL. The CDR3 is 16 amino acids. The CDR3 nucleotides are TGCGCCAGCAGCCAAGAAGGACAGGGGAGGAATCAGCCCCAGCATTTT. Protein sequence: CASSQEGQGRNQPQHF.

The table lists this clone with a count of one. Other DNA sequences within the sample encode an identical CDR3. This rearrangement joins TRBV18 to TRBJ1-5; TRBD1 is a possible D gene (5 bases). CDR1 is KGHSH, CDR2 LQKENI, per germline. The length of the CDR3 is 14 residues. The V end lost 5 bases, the J end lost 2 bases, and 10 bases lay between the germline ends. The CDR3 sequence is CASSSQGGNQPQHF. Written as DNA, the CDR3 is TGTGCCAGCTCATCTCAGGGCGGCAATCAGCCCCAGCATTTT. The complete variable domain, with remaining parts taken from reference TRBV18 and TRBJ1-5, reads NAGVMQNPRHLVRRRGQEARLRCSPMKGHSHVYWYRQLPEEGLKFMVYLQKENIIDESGMPKERFSAEFPKEGPSILRIQQVVRGDSAAYFCASSSQGGNQPQHFGDGTRLSIL.

The J gene is TRBJ1-6, the V gene TRBV2; unclear D gene. V lost 11 bases to trimming and J lost 1 base, with 9 bases between them. Germline CDR1 SNHLY, CDR2 FYNNEI. The CDR3 sequence is 13 residues long. CDR3 protein: CACEGSYNSPLHF. DNA of the CDR3: TGTGCCTGCGAGGGTTCCTATAATTCACCCCTCCACTTT.

The chain uses TRBV6-1 and TRBJ2-7; D possibly uses TRBD1 or TRBD2 (7 bases each). CDR3 size: 14 residues. Deletions cut 7 bases from V and 2 bases from J, with 15 bases between. Germline loops: CDR1 MNHNS, CDR2 SASEGT. CDR3 loop: CASTLQGGPYEQYF. CDR3 nucleotide sequence: TGTGCCAGCACCCTCCAGGGGGGGCCCTACGAGCAGTACTTC.

This sequence joins TRBV7-2 and TRBJ1-2; TRBD1 is a possible D gene (6 bases). The CDR3 loop spans 13 amino acids. CDR1 and CDR2 from the germline V gene are SGHTA and FQGNSA. V gave up 3 bases and J gave up 6 bases, with 11 bases separating them. This CDR3 reads CASSFLQGHGYTF. CDR3 nucleotides: TGTGCCAGCAGCTTTCTACAGGGACATGGCTACACCTTC.